A selection of T cell receptor beta chains follows, all from one sample in a study of blood T cell repertoires in COVID-19. Profiling relied on immunoSEQ multiplex PCR, and the TCRdb table lists in-frame clones only, not all of them. The data hold about 260,000 clones, with approximately 85% observed a single time. Sequenced material: PBMCs or T cells enriched from blood (not recorded which). Every receptor here comes from a woman aged 50 to 65 who had recovered from COVID-19. Each CDR3 is given with its conserved first and last residue. The order of the fields is CDR3 DNA, CDR3 protein, clone size, D gene, J gene, V gene. D genes are given only for firm matches. Clone size is not always given. Where it is, it says once, few, many or a class for expanded clones.

TGTGCCAGTAGTATAGATCAAGACAGCTCCTATAATTCACCCCTCCACTTT,CASSIDQDSSYNSPLHF,NA,NA,TRBJ1-6,TRBV19
TGTGCCAGCAGTTCCTCGCGGGGAGTAGAGACCCAGTACTTC,CASSSSRGVETQYF,NA,NA,TRBJ2-5,TRBV6-2/TRBV6-3
TGTGCCAGCAGCGAGACAGGGGTCCCTGGGAATGAGCAGTTCTTC,CASSETGVPGNEQFF,NA,TRBD1,TRBJ2-1,TRBV9
TGTGCCAGCAGTTACTCTAAGACAGGGCTGAACACTGAAGCTTTCTTT,CASSYSKTGLNTEAFF,NA,TRBD1,TRBJ1-1,TRBV6-5
TGTGCCAGCAGTCCATACTTCGGGGCGGGAGGCAGTAACTACGAGCAGTACTTC,CASSPYFGAGGSNYEQYF,NA,TRBD2,TRBJ2-7,TRBV28
TGTGCCAGCTGGGACTCATACTCCTACGAGCAGTACTTC,CASWDSYSYEQYF,NA,NA,TRBJ2-7,TRBV2
TGTGCCAGCAGCTTCGGGTCGCCGGTCACCGGGGAGCTGTTTTTT,CASSFGSPVTGELFF,NA,NA,TRBJ2-2,TRBV7-9
TGTGCCAGCAGCGCAAAGGGCGGGGCTAATGAAAAACTGTTTTTT,CASSAKGGANEKLFF,NA,NA,TRBJ1-4,TRBV7-2
TGTGCCTGGAGTCTAATAACTACGAGCTCTGGGGCCAACGTCCTGACTTTC,CAWSLITTSSGANVLTF,NA,NA,TRBJ2-6,TRBV30
TGTGCCAGCAGTTTAGAGACAGCCTCTAACTATGGCTACACCTTC,CASSLETASNYGYTF,NA,NA,TRBJ1-2,TRBV28
TGTGCCAGCAGCGCTTGGGACAGGGGTCGATCCTACGAGCAGTACTTC,CASSAWDRGRSYEQYF,NA,NA,TRBJ2-7,TRBV21-1
TGTGCCAGCAGTTCCCTCTCTACTGGAAACACCATATATTTT,CASSSLSTGNTIYF,NA,NA,TRBJ1-3,TRBV28
TGTGCCATCAGTGAGAACGCTAAATCACCCCTCCACTTT,CAISENAKSPLHF,NA,NA,TRBJ1-6,TRBV10-3
TGTGCCAGCAGCCAAGCAGCCGGGACAGGCTACGAGCAGTACTTC,CASSQAAGTGYEQYF,NA,TRBD1,TRBJ2-7,TRBV4-2
TGTGCCTGGAGTCCCTCGACCAGCGGGAGATCCAGTGAGCAGTTCTTC,CAWSPSTSGRSSEQFF,NA,TRBD2,TRBJ2-1,TRBV30
TGTGCCAGCCGCAAGAGCTCTGGAAACACCATATATTTT,CASRKSSGNTIYF,NA,NA,TRBJ1-3,TRBV30
TGTGCCAGCACCATGAGACAGGCCTTTTATGAAGCTTTCTTT,CASTMRQAFYEAFF,once,NA,TRBJ1-1,TRBV6-5
TGTGCCAGCTCACTATCGACTAGGTCCGGGGAGCTGTTTTTT,CASSLSTRSGELFF,NA,NA,TRBJ2-2,TRBV18
TGTGCCAGCACCCCAGGACAGGGGGCGCGAGAGACCCAGTACTTC,CASTPGQGARETQYF,NA,TRBD1,TRBJ2-5,TRBV11-2
TGTGCCAGCTCCCCCGGGGCAGCGGGGAGCACAGATACGCAGTATTTT,CASSPGAAGSTDTQYF,once,TRBD2,TRBJ2-3,TRBV18
TGTGCCAGTAGTATGCCCTGGCGTAGCCCGAACACTGAAGCTTTCTTT,CASSMPWRSPNTEAFF,NA,NA,TRBJ1-1,TRBV19
TGTGCCAGTAGTGTCGGGACTAGGGGTTCAGATACGCAGTATTTT,CASSVGTRGSDTQYF,once,TRBD2,TRBJ2-3,TRBV19
TGCGCCAGCAGTGTGAGTGTTAGCGGGAGGTGGAATGAGCAGTTCTTC,CASSVSVSGRWNEQFF,NA,TRBD2,TRBJ2-1,TRBV4-3
TGTGCCAGCAGCCTCGGAGGACAGCGATCTGGGGAGCAGTACTTC,CASSLGGQRSGEQYF,NA,NA,TRBJ2-7,TRBV28
TGTGCCTGGAGTGTACTTCAGGGAAAACCCGGACGCAGGGGGTGGTGGAACTATGGCTACACCTTC,CAWSVLQGKPGRRGWWNYGYTF,few,TRBD1,TRBJ1-2,TRBV30
TGTGCCAGCAGATCCTCCGGGACACAGAACACTGAAGCTTTCTTT,CASRSSGTQNTEAFF,NA,NA,TRBJ1-1,TRBV2
TGTGCCAGCAGCGTAGTAGCAGCGGCGAGCTCCTACGAGCAGTACTTC,CASSVVAAASSYEQYF,NA,NA,TRBJ2-7,TRBV9
TGTGCCAGCAGCCAGGCTCAGGGGTTGACGGTCACTGAAGCTTTCTTT,CASSQAQGLTVTEAFF,NA,NA,TRBJ1-1,TRBV4-2